This TCR beta chain was sequenced for a study of cytomegalovirus exposure and HLA in healthy donors. Overall study: There were approximately 80 million unique TCRs (from HLA-typed donors) in an early data release.

Researchers ran the PCR with 60 Vbeta and 13 Jbeta primers. The data were produced by immunoSEQ multiplex PCR, yet TCRdb's version contains in-frame clones alone and is incomplete. The data show 95,000 to 130,000 clones, 50% to 65% seen once. Overall study findings and caveats: The study reported that TCR beta sequences accurately predicted HLA-A and HLA-B alleles in most subjects. Association with HLA alleles at 0.05 false discovery rate was found for roughly 17,000 TCR beta sequences in a later analysis.

Of note for this clone: As yet, its antigen is unknown.

The CDR3 loop spans 16 amino acids. The junction had 12 bases not matched to a gene; V was cut back by 5 bases and J by 2 bases. Germline lookup yields CDR1 SGHAT and CDR2 FQNNGV. The receptor was isolated from a woman in her 40s in good health and CMV-seropositive. V usage is TRBV11-2 and J usage is TRBJ2-7, with TRBD1 matching over 7 bases. The sequenced sample consisted of PBMCs. As DNA, the CDR3 is TGTGCCAGCAGCGCCGCCGGGACAGTCAGCACCTACGAGCAGTACTTC. It codes for CASSAAGTVSTYEQYF.